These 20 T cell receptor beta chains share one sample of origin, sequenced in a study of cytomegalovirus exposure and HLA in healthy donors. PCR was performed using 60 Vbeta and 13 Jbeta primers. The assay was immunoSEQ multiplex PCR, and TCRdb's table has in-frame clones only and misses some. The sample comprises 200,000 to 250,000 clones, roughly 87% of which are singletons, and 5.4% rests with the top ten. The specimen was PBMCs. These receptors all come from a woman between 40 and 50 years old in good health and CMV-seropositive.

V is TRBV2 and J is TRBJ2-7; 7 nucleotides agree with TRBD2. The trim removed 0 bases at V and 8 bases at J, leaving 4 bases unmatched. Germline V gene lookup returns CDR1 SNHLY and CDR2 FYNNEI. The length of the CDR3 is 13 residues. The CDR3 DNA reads TGTGCCAGCAGTGAAGCGCGGGGGTCTAAGCAGTACTTC. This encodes CASSEARGSKQYF.

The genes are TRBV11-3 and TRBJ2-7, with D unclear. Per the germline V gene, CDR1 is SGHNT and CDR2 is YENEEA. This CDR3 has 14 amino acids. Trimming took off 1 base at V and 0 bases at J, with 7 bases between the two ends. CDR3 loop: CASSLAQISYEQYF. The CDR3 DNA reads TGTGCCAGCAGCTTAGCACAGATCTCCTACGAGCAGTACTTC. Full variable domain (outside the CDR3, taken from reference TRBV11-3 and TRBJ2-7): EAGVVQSPRYKIIEKKQPVAFWCNPISGHNTLYWYLQNLGQGPELLIRYENEEAVDDSQLPKDRFSAERLKGVDSTLKIQPAELGDSAVYLCASSLAQISYEQYFGPGTRLTVT.

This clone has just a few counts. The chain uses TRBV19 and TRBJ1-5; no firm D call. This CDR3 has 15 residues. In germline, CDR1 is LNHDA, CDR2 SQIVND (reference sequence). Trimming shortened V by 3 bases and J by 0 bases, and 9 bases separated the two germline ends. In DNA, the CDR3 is TGTGCCAGTAGTATCAGGTTGCATAGCAATCAGCCCCAGCATTTT. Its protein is CASSIRLHSNQPQHF.

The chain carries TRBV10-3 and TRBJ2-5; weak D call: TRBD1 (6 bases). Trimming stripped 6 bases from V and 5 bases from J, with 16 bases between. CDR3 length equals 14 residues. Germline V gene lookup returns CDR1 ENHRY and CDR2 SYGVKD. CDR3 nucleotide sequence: TGTGCCATCAGATCGACAGGCTTAGGGGAGACCCAGTACTTC. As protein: CAIRSTGLGETQYF.

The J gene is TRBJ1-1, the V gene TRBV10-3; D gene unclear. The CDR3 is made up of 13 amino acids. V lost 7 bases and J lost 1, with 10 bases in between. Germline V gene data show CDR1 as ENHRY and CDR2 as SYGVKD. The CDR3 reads CAIMARKNTEAFF. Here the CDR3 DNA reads TGTGCCATCATGGCCAGGAAGAACACTGAAGCTTTCTTT.

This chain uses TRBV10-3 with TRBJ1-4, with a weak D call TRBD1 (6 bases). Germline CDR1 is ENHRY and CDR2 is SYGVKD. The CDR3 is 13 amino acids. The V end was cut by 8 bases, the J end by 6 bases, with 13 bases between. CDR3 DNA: TGTGCCATCTGGTCGGGGGGCGATGAAAAACTGTTTTTT. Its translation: CAIWSGGDEKLFF.

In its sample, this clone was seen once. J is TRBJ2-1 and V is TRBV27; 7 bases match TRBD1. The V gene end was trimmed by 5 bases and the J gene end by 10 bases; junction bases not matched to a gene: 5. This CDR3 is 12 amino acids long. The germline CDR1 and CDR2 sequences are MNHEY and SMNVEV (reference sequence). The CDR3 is CASSSVGGEQFF. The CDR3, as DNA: TGTGCCAGCAGTAGTGTAGGGGGCGAGCAGTTCTTC.

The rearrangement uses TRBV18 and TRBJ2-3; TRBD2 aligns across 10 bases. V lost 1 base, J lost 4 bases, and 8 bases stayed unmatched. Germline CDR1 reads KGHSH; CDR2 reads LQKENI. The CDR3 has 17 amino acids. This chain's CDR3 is CASSPRSLAGEADTQYF. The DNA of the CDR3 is TGTGCCAGCTCACCACGTAGTCTAGCGGGAGAAGCAGATACGCAGTATTTT.

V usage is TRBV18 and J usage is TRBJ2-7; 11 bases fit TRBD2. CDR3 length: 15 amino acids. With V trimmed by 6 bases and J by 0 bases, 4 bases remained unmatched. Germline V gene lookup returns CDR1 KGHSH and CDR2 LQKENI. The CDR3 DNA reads TGTGCCAGCTCTCGCGGGACTAGCGGCTCCTACGAGCAGTACTTC. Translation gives CASSRGTSGSYEQYF.

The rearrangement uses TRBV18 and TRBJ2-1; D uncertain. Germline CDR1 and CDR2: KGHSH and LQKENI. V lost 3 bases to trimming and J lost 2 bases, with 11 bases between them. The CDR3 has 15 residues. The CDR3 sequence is CASSPRSEAYNEQFF. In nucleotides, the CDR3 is TGTGCCAGCTCACCCCGGTCCGAAGCCTACAATGAGCAGTTCTTC. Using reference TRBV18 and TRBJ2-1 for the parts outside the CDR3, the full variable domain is NAGVMQNPRHLVRRRGQEARLRCSPMKGHSHVYWYRQLPEEGLKFMVYLQKENIIDESGMPKERFSAEFPKEGPSILRIQQVVRGDSAAYFCASSPRSEAYNEQFFGPGTRLTVL.

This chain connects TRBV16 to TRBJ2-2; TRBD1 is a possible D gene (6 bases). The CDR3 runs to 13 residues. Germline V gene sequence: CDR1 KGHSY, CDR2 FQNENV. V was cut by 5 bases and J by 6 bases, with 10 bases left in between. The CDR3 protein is CASSYRVSGELFF. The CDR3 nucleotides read TGTGCCAGCAGCTACAGGGTTTCCGGGGAGCTGTTTTTT.

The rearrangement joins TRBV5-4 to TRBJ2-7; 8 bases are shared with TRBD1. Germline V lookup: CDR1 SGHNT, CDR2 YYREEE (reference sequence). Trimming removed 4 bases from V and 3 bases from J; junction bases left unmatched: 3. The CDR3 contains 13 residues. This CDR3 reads CASSRDRNYEQYF. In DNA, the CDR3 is TGTGCCAGCAGCAGGGACAGGAACTACGAGCAGTACTTC.

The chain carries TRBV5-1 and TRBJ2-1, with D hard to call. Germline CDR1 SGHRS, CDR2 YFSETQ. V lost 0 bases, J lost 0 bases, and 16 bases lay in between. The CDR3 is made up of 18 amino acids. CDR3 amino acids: CASSLGPSARSSYNEQFF. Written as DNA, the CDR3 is TGCGCCAGCAGCTTGGGGCCGTCCGCGAGGAGCTCCTACAATGAGCAGTTCTTC.

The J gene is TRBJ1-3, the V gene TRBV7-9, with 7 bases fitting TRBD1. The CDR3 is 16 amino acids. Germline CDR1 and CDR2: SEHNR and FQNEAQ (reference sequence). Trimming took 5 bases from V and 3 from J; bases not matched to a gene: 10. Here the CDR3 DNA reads TGTGCCAGCAGCCCTATTGACAGGGCCAGTGGAAACACCATATATTTT. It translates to CASSPIDRASGNTIYF.

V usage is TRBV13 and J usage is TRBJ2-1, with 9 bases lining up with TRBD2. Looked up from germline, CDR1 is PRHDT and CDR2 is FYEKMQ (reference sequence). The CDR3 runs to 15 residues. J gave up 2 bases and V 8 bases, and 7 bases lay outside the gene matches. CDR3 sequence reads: CASAGASGAYNEQFF. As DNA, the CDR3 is TGTGCCAGCGCGGGGGCTAGCGGGGCCTACAATGAGCAGTTCTTC.

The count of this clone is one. The CDR3 spells CSVSRANYGYTF. CDR3 coding DNA: TGCAGCGTTTCCCGGGCTAACTATGGCTACACCTTC. The J gene is TRBJ1-2, the V gene TRBV29-1, with unresolved D. The V gene lost 5 bases and the J gene lost 0 bases, with 7 bases spanning the gap. The CDR3 runs to 12 residues. CDR1 and CDR2 from the germline V gene are SQVTM and ANQGSEA.

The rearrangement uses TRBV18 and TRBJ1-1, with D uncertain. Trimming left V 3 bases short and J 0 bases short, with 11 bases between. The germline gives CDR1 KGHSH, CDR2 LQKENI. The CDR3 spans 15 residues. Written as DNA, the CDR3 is TGTGCCAGCTCACCCCGGGAAGGGATGAACACTGAAGCTTTCTTT. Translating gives CASSPREGMNTEAFF.

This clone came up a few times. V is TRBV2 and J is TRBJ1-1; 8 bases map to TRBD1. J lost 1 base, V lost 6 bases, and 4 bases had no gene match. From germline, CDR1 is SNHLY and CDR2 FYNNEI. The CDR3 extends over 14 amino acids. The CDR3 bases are TGTGCCAGCAGCGTCGGACAGGGGAACACTGAAGCTTTCTTT. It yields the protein CASSVGQGNTEAFF. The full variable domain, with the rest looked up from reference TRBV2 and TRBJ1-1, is EPEVTQTPSHQVTQMGQEVILRCVPISNHLYFYWYRQILGQKVEFLVSFYNNEISEKSEIFDDQFSVERPDGSNFTLKIRSTKLEDSAMYFCASSVGQGNTEAFFGQGTRLTVV.

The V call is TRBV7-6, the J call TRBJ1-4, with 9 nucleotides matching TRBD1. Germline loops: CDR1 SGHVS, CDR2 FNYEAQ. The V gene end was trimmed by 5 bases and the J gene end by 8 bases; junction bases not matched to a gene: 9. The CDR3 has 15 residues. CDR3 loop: CASSAEQGAGEKLFF. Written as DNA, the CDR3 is TGTGCCAGCAGCGCGGAACAGGGGGCCGGGGAAAAACTGTTTTTT. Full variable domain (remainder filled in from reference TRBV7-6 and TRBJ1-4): GAGVSQSPRYKVTKRGQDVALRCDPISGHVSLYWYRQALGQGPEFLTYFNYEAQQDKSGLPNDRFSAERPEGSISTLTIQRTEQRDSAMYRCASSAEQGAGEKLFFGSGTQLSVL.

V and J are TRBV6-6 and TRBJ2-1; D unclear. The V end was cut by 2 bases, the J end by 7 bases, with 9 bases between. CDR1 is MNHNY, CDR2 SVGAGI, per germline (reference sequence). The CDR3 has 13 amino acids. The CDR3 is CASSYVLTNEQFF. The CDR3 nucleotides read TGTGCCAGCAGTTACGTACTTACTAATGAGCAGTTCTTC.